Listed here are 2 T cell receptor beta chains from one sample, sequenced in a study of T cells in Graves' hyperthyroidism and ophthalmopathy (dated by TCRdb to between 2018 and 2021). Library preparation was by multiplex PCR. The data were produced on an Illumina HiSeq 2000. The TCR beta CDR3 regions were amplified from the RNA transcripts. The first round of RT-PCR for the TCR CDR3 was performed with the HTBI primer set and the Qiagen OneStep RT-PCR kit. TCRdb took the public reads, trimmed them with fastp at Q25, ran MiXCR for clone calling and kept in-frame beta chains. Every entry covers one CDR3 protein and lists the most common genes and DNA from its rows. This sample comprises hundreds of thousands of distinct CDR3 sequences, 38% of them detected only once. The top ten clonotypes cover 8.9% of the sample. The sequencing sample was made of blood. The receptors shown here come from a man aged 18 to 30 with Graves' hyperthyroidism.

Of note for this clonotype: One end of the junction is discordant with germline, which a read error may explain. The chain uses TRBV20-1 and TRBJ2-6; possibly TRBD1 or TRBD2 for D (5 bases each). From germline, CDR1 is DFQATT and CDR2 SNEGSKA (reference sequence). The CDR3 extends over 14 amino acids. The CDR3: CSAYPGSGANVPTF. As DNA, the CDR3 is TGCAGTGCTTACCCGGGGTCTGGGGCCAACGTCCCGACTTTC.

This clonotype was seen more than once but under ten times. This chain uses TRBV9 with TRBJ2-7; possibly TRBD2 for D (5 bases). CDR1 is SGDLS and CDR2 is YYNGEE in the germline V gene. CDR3 length: 15 residues. V was pared by 0 bases and J by 0 bases, with 10 bases between. CDR3 bases: TGTGCCAGCAGCGTAGGGCTAGCCTCCTCCTACGAGCAGTACTTC. It encodes CASSVGLASSYEQYF.